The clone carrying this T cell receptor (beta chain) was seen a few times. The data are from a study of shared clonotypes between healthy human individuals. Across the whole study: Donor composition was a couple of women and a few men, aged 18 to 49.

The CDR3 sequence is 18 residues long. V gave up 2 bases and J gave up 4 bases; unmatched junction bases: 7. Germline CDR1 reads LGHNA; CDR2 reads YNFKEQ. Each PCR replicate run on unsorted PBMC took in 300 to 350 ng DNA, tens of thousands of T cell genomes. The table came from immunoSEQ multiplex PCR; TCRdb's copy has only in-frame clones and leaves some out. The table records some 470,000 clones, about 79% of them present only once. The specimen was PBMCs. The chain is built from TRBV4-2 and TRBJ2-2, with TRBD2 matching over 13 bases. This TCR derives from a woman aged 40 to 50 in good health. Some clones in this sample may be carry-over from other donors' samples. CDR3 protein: CASSQSGTSGDPTGELFF. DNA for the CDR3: TGTGCCAGCAGCCAAAGTGGGACTAGCGGGGACCCCACCGGGGAGCTGTTTTTT.